This T cell receptor beta chain was captured by sequencing in a study of glioma-infiltrating T cells (dated by TCRdb to about 2016). For the study in its entirety: The study sequenced TCR alpha- and beta-chain repertoires from glioma tissue, from non-neoplastic brain tissue and from matched peripheral blood mononuclear cells. The paired cohort was made up of three low-grade glioma patients, 7 or 8 primary glioblastoma patients and three non-glioma patients who contributed non-neoplastic brain tissue. To measure divergence between tissue and blood T-cell populations, each tissue-infiltrating repertoire was compared with the peripheral blood repertoire of the same patient.

About this clonotype: No cognate antigen has been identified for it. A much larger clone differs from this one at a single base, so this may be a read error.

Including cysteine and phenylalanine, the CDR3 has 12 amino acids. Left in the record is the CDR3 DNA by itself, 36 bases read in frame from the first base. As encoded in the germline V gene (reference sequence), CDR1 is LNHDA while CDR2 is SQIVND. Results the study describes overall, beyond this receptor: VJ-independent divergence between tissue and blood was lower than expected in non-neoplastic patients but higher than expected in all gliomas, particularly low-grade gliomas. Tissue and blood shared very few CDR3 sequences, a result attributed to high CDR3 diversity and limited sampling. The group comparisons were based on small numbers of patients: three non-neoplastic, three low-grade glioma and about eight glioblastoma patients.

The iRepertoire nested amplicon-rescue multiplex PCR (arm-PCR) platform was used to amplify TCR alpha and beta CDR3 regions from RNA. For one-step reverse transcription and amplification, roughly 90-450 ng of tissue mRNA or PBMC total RNA was used as input. Following bead purification, Illumina adapters were added by a secondary multiplex PCR, and libraries between 200 and 400 bp were gel-purified. Libraries carried internal 6-nucleotide barcodes used for demultiplexing. Libraries were sequenced on an Illumina MiSeq with 2x220 or 2x250 nucleotide paired-end reads. Per the original workflow: Paired reads were merged using FLASH 1.2.11 and were aligned to the GRCh37 human genome using BWA-MEM, after which TRA and TRB reads were extracted. An IMGT-derived reference of cassette sequences and CDR3 motifs, with pseudogenes included, was used for V and J assignment. Reads were translated in three frames, and productive CDR3s were defined as those with a C...FGXG motif and no stop codons. Clonotypes were defined as unique combinations of V-J cassette pair and CDR3 amino acid sequence. Filtering of reads was based on Hamming distance, with the threshold set by the sequence error rate of each sample in mapped regions. TCRdb trimmed public reads at Q25 via fastp, called clones via MiXCR and kept in-frame beta chains. Rows matching on CDR3 protein sequence are summarized as one entry with the most common DNA and genes. The V and J calls follow TCRdb's processing rather than the paper's. In this sample the table shows tens of thousands of distinct CDR3 sequences, roughly 37% of which occur a single time. The ten top clones hold more than 30% of the sample.

The sample comprised glioma tissue, nonneoplastic brain tissue, or PBMCs (not recorded which). The chain employs TRBV19 and TRBJ1-5; the D gene cannot be resolved reliably. This receptor was identified in a human donor with low-grade glioma or glioblastoma, undergoing nonglioma brain surgery, or in good health (not recorded which). The nucleotide sequence reads TGTGCCAGTAGTTATATCAATCAGCCCCATCATTTT. It codes for CASSYINQPHHF.